The 12 T cell receptor beta chains given below trace back to one sample, sequenced in a study of T cell responses to AZD1222 COVID-19 vaccine. Clones were read by immunoSEQ multiplex PCR, and TCRdb kept only the in-frame ones, dropping some. This sample carries under 95,000 clones, 90% of them seen once, and the ten largest clones take approximately 1.3%. Sequenced here: peripheral blood, sampled 28 days after the second AZD1222 dose. These receptors all stem from an adult who received the AZD1222 COVID-19 vaccine.

V and J are TRBV5-4 and TRBJ1-2, with D possibly TRBD1 on 6 matching bases. The CDR3 loop spans 13 amino acids. The V and J ends lost 4 bases and 5 bases respectively, with 12 bases between them. Germline V lookup: CDR1 SGHNT, CDR2 YYREEE (reference sequence). CDR3 coding DNA: TGTGCCAGCAGCCTACAGGGAGATTATGGCTACACCTTC. Its translation: CASSLQGDYGYTF.

The V and J genes are TRBV28 and TRBJ1-4, with 8 bases lining up with TRBD1. The trim removed 11 bases at V and 8 bases at J, leaving 4 bases unmatched. This CDR3 comprises 11 residues. Germline loops: CDR1 MDHEN, CDR2 SYDVKM. As DNA, the CDR3 is TGTGCCGCGAGGGACAGGGAAAAACTGTTTTTT. Protein sequence: CAARDREKLFF.

The rearrangement uses TRBV5-8 and TRBJ1-4, with 8 bases that match TRBD1. CDR3 length: 16 amino acids. Germline loops: CDR1 SGHTS, CDR2 YDEGEE. The ends lost 0 bases at V and 6 bases at J; junction bases unmatched: 7. Here the CDR3 reads CASSLAGQGAYEKLFF. The CDR3 DNA reads as TGTGCCAGCAGCTTGGCAGGGCAGGGGGCCTATGAAAAACTGTTTTTT.

This chain links TRBV28 with TRBJ2-1; 9 positions match TRBD2. Trimming at V came to 4 bases and at J to 9 bases, leaving 19 bases not matched to a gene. The CDR3 runs to 18 residues. Germline CDR1 and CDR2: MDHEN and SYDVKM. CDR3 sequence: CASSYLAAGGTGRSEQFF. As DNA, the CDR3 is TGTGCCAGCAGTTACCTAGCAGCGGGGGGAACCGGGCGCAGTGAGCAGTTCTTC.

This clone has just one count. The chain joins TRBV6-5 to TRBJ2-7, with 11 nucleotides matching TRBD1. V gave up 6 bases and J gave up 6 bases; unmatched junction bases: 7. CDR3 length: 14 amino acids. CDR1 is MNHEY, CDR2 SVGAGI, per germline. CDR3 region: CASRIGTGGVEQYF. CDR3 in DNA: TGTGCCAGCAGGATCGGGACAGGGGGGGTCGAGCAGTACTTC.

Here the CDR3 DNA reads TGTGCCAGCAGTGATCACTTAACCTACGAGCAGTACTTC. Protein: CASSDHLTYEQYF. The V call is TRBV6-1, the J call TRBJ2-7; unclear D gene. V lost 3 bases and J 2 bases, leaving 8 bases between the germline ends. The CDR3 is made up of 13 amino acids. CDR1 and CDR2 (germline): MNHNS, SASEGT.

A single count supports this clone. The V call is TRBV5-1, the J call TRBJ1-4; no firm D call. V was trimmed by 2 bases and J by 8 bases, leaving 13 bases between them. CDR3 size: 14 residues. The germline CDR1 and CDR2 sequences are SGHRS and YFSETQ. CDR3 in DNA: TGCGCCAGCAGCTTTTTTGGGGTACGGGAAAAACTGTTTTTT. Protein: CASSFFGVREKLFF.

This chain joins TRBV18 and TRBJ1-1; 10 nucleotides agree with TRBD1. J lost 5 bases, V lost 1 base, and 1 base had no gene match. From germline, CDR1 is KGHSH and CDR2 LQKENI. The CDR3 runs to 14 residues. CDR3 coding DNA: TGTGCCAGCTCACCACGGACAGGGGGAACTGAAGCTTTCTTT. It encodes CASSPRTGGTEAFF.

The genes are TRBV9 and TRBJ1-4, with D uncertain. V was clipped by 0 bases and J by 3 bases, with 9 bases between them. Germline V CDR1 and CDR2: SGDLS, YYNGEE. The CDR3 is 15 amino acids. CDR3 loop: CASSVAGVANEKLFF. For the CDR3, the DNA is TGTGCCAGCAGCGTAGCTGGGGTAGCTAATGAAAAACTGTTTTTT.

This chain uses TRBV2 with TRBJ2-5, with TRBD1 matching 9 bases. Losses at the gene ends were 4 bases for V and 2 bases for J; bases not matched to a gene: 2. The germline gives CDR1 SNHLY, CDR2 FYNNEI. CDR3 length: 14 amino acids. CDR3 sequence: CASSADRGQETQYF. CDR3 in DNA: TGTGCCAGCAGTGCGGACAGGGGACAAGAGACCCAGTACTTC.

This chain uses TRBV29-1 with TRBJ2-1; possible D gene TRBD2, 6 bases. Germline CDR1 reads SQVTM; CDR2 reads ANQGSEA. This CDR3 is 13 amino acids long. With 4 bases removed from V and 9 bases from J, the gap between germline ends came to 16 bases. CDR3 sequence reads: CSVARALGGEQFF. The DNA of the CDR3 is TGCAGCGTTGCAAGGGCCCTGGGGGGTGAGCAGTTCTTC.

The chain combines TRBV5-4 with TRBJ2-7, with TRBD2 matching over 9 bases. The V gene's germline CDR1 is SGHNT and CDR2 YYREEE (reference sequence). V lost 0 bases and J lost 5; bases outside the gene matches: 9. This CDR3 is 16 amino acids long. As DNA, the CDR3 is TGTGCCAGCAGCTTGGGTGGGCTAGCGGGGAGTCACGAGCAGTACTTC. Protein: CASSLGGLAGSHEQYF.